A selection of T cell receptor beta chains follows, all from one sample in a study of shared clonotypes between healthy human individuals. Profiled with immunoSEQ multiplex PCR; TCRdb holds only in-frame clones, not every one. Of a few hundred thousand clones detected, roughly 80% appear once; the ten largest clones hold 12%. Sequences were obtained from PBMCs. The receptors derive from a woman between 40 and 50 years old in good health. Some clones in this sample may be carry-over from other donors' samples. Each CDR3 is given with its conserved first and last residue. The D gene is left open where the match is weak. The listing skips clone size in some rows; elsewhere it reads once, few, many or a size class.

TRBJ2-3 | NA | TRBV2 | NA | CASSQRTGTDTQYF | TGTGCCAGCAGTCAGCGTACGGGAACAGATACGCAGTATTTT
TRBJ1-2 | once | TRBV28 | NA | CACQGRDYGYTF | TGTGCGTGTCAGGGGCGGGACTATGGCTACACCTTC
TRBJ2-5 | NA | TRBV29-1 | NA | CSVDLGGRKIETQYF | TGCAGCGTTGATCTCGGGGGGCGTAAAATTGAGACCCAGTACTTC
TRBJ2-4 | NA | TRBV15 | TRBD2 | CATSRDGTSGKNIQYF | TGTGCCACCAGCAGAGATGGGACTAGCGGTAAAAACATTCAGTACTTC
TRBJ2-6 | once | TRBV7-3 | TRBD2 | CASSLFPGGPYGANVLTF | TGTGCCAGCAGCTTATTTCCGGGAGGGCCTTACGGGGCCAACGTCCTGACTTTC
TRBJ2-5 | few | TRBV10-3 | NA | CASALLSGPIETQYF | TGTGCCTCTGCCCTATTGAGCGGGCCCATAGAGACCCAGTACTTC
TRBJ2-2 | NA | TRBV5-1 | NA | CASSLLGWENTGELFF | TGCGCCAGCAGCTTGCTCGGCTGGGAGAACACCGGGGAGCTGTTTTTT
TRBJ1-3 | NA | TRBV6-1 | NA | CASRDSSGNTIYF | TGTGCCAGCAGAGACAGCTCTGGAAACACCATATATTTT
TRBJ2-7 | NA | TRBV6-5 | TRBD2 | CASRTSGSVYEQYF | TGTGCCAGCAGGACTAGCGGGAGTGTCTACGAGCAGTACTTC
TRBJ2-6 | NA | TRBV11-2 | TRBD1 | CASSFRTGTGANVLTF | TGTGCCAGCAGCTTCCGGACAGGGACCGGGGCCAACGTCCTGACTTTC
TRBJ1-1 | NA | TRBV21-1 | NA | CASSSSNPPGQVYEAFF | TGTGCCAGCAGCAGCAGTAATCCACCGGGACAGGTATATGAAGCTTTCTTT
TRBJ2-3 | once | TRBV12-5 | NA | CASGHGPPQDTQYF | TGTGCTAGTGGTCATGGACCCCCCCAAGATACGCAGTATTTT
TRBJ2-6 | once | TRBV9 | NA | CASSVGLRLAGANVLTF | TGTGCCAGCAGCGTGGGACTGAGGCTAGCTGGGGCCAACGTCCTGACTTTC
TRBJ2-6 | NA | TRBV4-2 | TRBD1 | CASSQTGGSGANVLTF | TGTGCCAGCAGCCAGACAGGGGGCTCTGGGGCCAACGTCCTGACTTTC
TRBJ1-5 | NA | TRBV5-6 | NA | CASSPSFGENQPQHF | TGTGCCAGCAGCCCGAGTTTCGGGGAGAATCAGCCCCAGCATTTT
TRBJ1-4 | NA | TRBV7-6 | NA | CASSFQETTNEKLFF | TGTGCCAGCAGCTTTCAAGAAACAACTAATGAAAAACTGTTTTTT
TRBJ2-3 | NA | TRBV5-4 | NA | CASSNQGGLTDTQYF | TGTGCCAGCAGCAACCAGGGGGGCCTCACAGATACGCAGTATTTT
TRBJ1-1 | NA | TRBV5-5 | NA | CASRQQVNTEAFF | TGTGCCAGCAGACAACAGGTTAACACTGAAGCTTTCTTT
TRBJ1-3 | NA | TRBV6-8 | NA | CASRNNGDSGGSGNTIYF | TGTGCCAGCAGGAACAACGGGGATTCGGGTGGATCTGGAAACACCATATATTTT
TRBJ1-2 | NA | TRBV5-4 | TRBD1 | CASSQDGTAYGYTF | TGTGCCAGCAGCCAGGACGGGACAGCTTATGGCTACACCTTC
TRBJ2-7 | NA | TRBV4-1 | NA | CASSQGRGIGPYEQYF | TGCGCCAGCAGCCAAGGTCGGGGAATCGGGCCCTACGAGCAGTACTTC